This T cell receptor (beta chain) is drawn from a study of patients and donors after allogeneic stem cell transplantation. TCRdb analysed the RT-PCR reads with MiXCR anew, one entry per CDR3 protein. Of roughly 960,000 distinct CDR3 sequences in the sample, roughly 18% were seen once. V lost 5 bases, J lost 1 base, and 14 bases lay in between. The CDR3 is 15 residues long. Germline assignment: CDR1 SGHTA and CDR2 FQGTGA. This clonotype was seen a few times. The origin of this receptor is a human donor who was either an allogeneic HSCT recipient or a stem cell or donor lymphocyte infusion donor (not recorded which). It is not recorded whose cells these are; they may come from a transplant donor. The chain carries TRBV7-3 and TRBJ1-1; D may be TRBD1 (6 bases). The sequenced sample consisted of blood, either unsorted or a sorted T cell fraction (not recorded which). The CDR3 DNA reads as TGTGCCAGCAGCCCCCAGGACAGTTCGAACACTGAAGCTTTCTTT. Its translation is CASSPQDSSNTEAFF.